The entry below gives a single T cell receptor beta chain sequence along with its context. Since all of the isolated RNA was reverse transcribed, expressed TCRB transcripts were what got sequenced. Roughly 3.6 million reads, on average, came from each naive, central memory and regulatory T cell sample. The data were produced by immunoSEQ multiplex PCR, yet TCRdb's version contains in-frame clones alone and is incomplete. Of roughly 230,000 clones detected, 9.6% appear once; the ten largest clones hold just under 0.035%. The data derive from a study of beta chain features in type 1 diabetes. Study-level information: Examination of sorted cells across all samples involved more than 85,000,000 cells.

The trim removed 3 bases at V and 3 bases at J, leaving 11 bases unmatched. The germline V gene encodes CDR1 MNHEY and CDR2 SVGAGI. The CDR3 extends over 16 amino acids. V gene TRBV6-5 combines with J gene TRBJ2-7; 7 bases agree with TRBD1. The sequence was obtained from a woman between 18 and 29 years old in good health. Sample: naive CD4+ T cells from blood. The CDR3 DNA sequence: TGTGCCAGCAGTTATTCAGGGGGACAGAATCTCTACGAGCAGTACTTC. It codes for CASSYSGGQNLYEQYF.